This T cell receptor (beta chain) was captured in a study of CXCR3-negative and CXCR3-positive naive CD8 T cells. Study-level findings and limits: A higher hydrophobicity marked the TRB CDR3s of CXCR3-positive naive cells versus CXCR3-negative naive cells.

5' RACE with UMI labels generated the TRB cDNA libraries. TCRdb reprocessed the 5' RACE reads and keeps a single row for each CDR3 protein, giving no DNA. In total, the table holds some 130,000 distinct CDR3 sequences. With respect to this clonotype: Its antigen remains unknown.

The receptor comes from a human donor in good health. Some clones in this sample may be carry-over from other donors' samples. Sequencing was performed on naive CXCR3+ CD8+ T cells from blood. Indicated subset: CD45RO-CCR7+CD27+CD95- naive CD8+ T cells expressing CXCR3 (TNR3+).

The CDR3 reads CASSLLSSWHEQFF. The gene calls are TRBV7-9 and TRBJ2-1. The CDR3 sequence is 14 residues long. The V gene's germline CDR1 is SEHNR and CDR2 FQNEAQ (reference sequence).